A selection of T cell receptor beta chains follows, all from one sample in a study of shared clonotypes between healthy human individuals. The protocol was immunoSEQ multiplex PCR, while the TCRdb copy is restricted to in-frame clones and leaves out a portion. The table records approximately 1.1 million clones, around three quarters of them present only once. Sequenced sample: memory CD4+ T cells from PBMCs. These receptors were obtained from a man aged 18 to 35 in good health. Some clones in this sample may be carry-over from other donors' samples. Both conserved end residues are part of each CDR3.

V: TRBV27; CDR3: CASSPLAGASYEQYF
V: TRBV6-5; CDR3: CASSKGLPSGEQYF
V: TRBV4-1; CDR3: CASSQGTGGDRVLRYEQYF
V: TRBV28; CDR3: CASSTSWGELFF
V: TRBV29-1; CDR3: CSVEEGQGGEKLFF
V: TRBV5-4; CDR3: CASSPWTGDMNTEAFF
V: TRBV7-9; CDR3: CASSAIVGRQETQYF
V: TRBV7-9; CDR3: CASSRGGSNYGYTF
V: TRBV28; CDR3: CASSGGVGTLFEKLFF
V: TRBV6-5; CDR3: CASSLQGSGLYGYTF
V: TRBV29-1; CDR3: CSAGQGRGYGYTF